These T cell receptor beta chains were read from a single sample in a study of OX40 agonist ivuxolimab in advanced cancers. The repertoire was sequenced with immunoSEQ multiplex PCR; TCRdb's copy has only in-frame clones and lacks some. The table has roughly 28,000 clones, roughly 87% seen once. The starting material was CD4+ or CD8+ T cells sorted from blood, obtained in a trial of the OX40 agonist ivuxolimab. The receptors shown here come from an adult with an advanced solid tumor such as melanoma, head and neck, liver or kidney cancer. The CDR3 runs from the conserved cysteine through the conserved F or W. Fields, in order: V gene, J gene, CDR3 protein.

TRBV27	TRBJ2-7	CASSLSGGLFTYEQYF
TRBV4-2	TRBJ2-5	CASSQALGIWETQYF
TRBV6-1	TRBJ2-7	CASTKEGGTRNEQYF
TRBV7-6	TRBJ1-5	CASSSVWGGRNQPQHF
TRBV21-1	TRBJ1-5	CASRVSIHWHHQPQHF
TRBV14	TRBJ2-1	CASSQEPRGRYNEQFF
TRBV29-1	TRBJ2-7	CSAGRDSSYEQYF
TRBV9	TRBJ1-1	CASSAQFQNTEAFF
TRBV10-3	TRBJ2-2	CAISGTLRAGNTGELFF
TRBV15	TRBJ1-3	CATSSSGNTIYF
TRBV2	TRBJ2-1	CASSRLLSSYNEQFF
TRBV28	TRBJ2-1	CASSFLNEQFF
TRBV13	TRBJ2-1	CASSFWAGVKDEQFF
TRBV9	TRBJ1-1	CASSPPGTGGTEAFF
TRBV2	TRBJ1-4	CASSDQGLTENEKLFF
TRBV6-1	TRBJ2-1	CASSEAGYNEQFF
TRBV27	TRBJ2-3	CASSLSLTDTQYF
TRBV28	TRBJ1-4	CASRAGPGSEKLFF
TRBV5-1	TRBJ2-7	CASSLSASGALEQYF
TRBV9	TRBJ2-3	CASSAGVVIGNTDTQYF